The 26 T cell receptor beta chains in this list originate from one sample, sequenced in a study of cytomegalovirus exposure and HLA in healthy donors. With 60 Vbeta and 13 Jbeta primers, the PCR was carried out. Produced via immunoSEQ multiplex PCR; TCRdb's table is partial and in-frame only. The data show approximately 110,000 clones, with around 70% seen just once and roughly 8.2% held by the top ten. Sequencing used PBMCs. Source of these receptors: a woman aged 40 to 50 in good health and CMV-seropositive.

The CDR3 reads CASRWGGAGELFF. CDR3 nucleotides: TGTGCCAGTAGATGGGGGGGGGCCGGGGAGCTGTTTTTT. The V and J genes are TRBV19 and TRBJ2-2; 7 nucleotides agree with TRBD2. V lost 6 bases, J lost 6 bases, and 4 bases stayed unmatched. The germline V gene has CDR1 LNHDA and CDR2 SQIVND (reference sequence). The CDR3 contains 13 residues.

The chain links TRBV6-5 to TRBJ2-7; TRBD2 is a possible D gene (6 bases). CDR3 length: 13 residues. Germline CDR1 and CDR2: MNHEY and SVGAGI. Trimming removed 2 bases from V and 6 bases from J, with 11 bases in between. The CDR3 DNA sequence: TGTGCCAGCAGTTACGAGGGAGCGGGCGAGCAGTACTTC. Its translation is CASSYEGAGEQYF.

The genes are TRBV7-2 and TRBJ1-4, with D hard to call. The CDR3 covers 14 residues. Germline V gene data show CDR1 as SGHTA and CDR2 as FQGNSA. The germline V and J ends were trimmed by 2 bases and 8 bases, with 12 bases remaining between them. The CDR3 region is CASSLSWRGEKLFF. CDR3 DNA: TGTGCCAGCAGCTTAAGTTGGCGCGGCGAAAAACTGTTTTTT.

This sequence joins TRBV11-2 and TRBJ2-3; 9 nucleotides agree with TRBD2. V shed 6 bases, J shed 5 bases, and the junction held 9 bases outside the gene matches. The CDR3 is made up of 15 amino acids. The germline V gene has CDR1 SGHAT and CDR2 FQNNGV. Written as DNA, the CDR3 is TGTGCCAGCAGAACCGGGACTAGCAGTGGAGATACGCAGTATTTT. Translated: CASRTGTSSGDTQYF.

CDR3 sequence: CASSFGEALANYGYTF. The CDR3 region has the DNA TGTGCCAGCAGCTTCGGGGAGGCTCTAGCTAACTATGGCTACACCTTC. The rearrangement links TRBV7-9 to TRBJ1-2; D ambiguous. Trimming shortened V by 3 bases and J by 0 bases, and 14 bases separated the two germline ends. CDR3 length equals 16 residues. Germline assignment: CDR1 SEHNR and CDR2 FQNEAQ (reference sequence).

The chain has TRBV5-4 and TRBJ1-2, with 11 positions matching TRBD1. V was pared by 0 bases and J by 5 bases, with 9 bases of the junction left unmatched. The length of the CDR3 is 17 residues. In germline, CDR1 is SGHNT, CDR2 YYREEE (reference sequence). This CDR3 reads CASSLGGQGELVYGYTF. CDR3 in DNA: TGTGCCAGCAGCTTGGGGGGACAGGGGGAATTGGTATATGGCTACACCTTC.

DNA for the CDR3: TGTGCCAGCAGCTCCTTTCGGCTAGCGGGGGGTCTCGGGGAGACCCAGTACTTC. Translating gives CASSSFRLAGGLGETQYF. The chain couples TRBV7-7 to TRBJ2-5, with 11 bases lining up with TRBD2. Trimming cost V 4 bases and J 5 bases; bases outside gene matches: 15. This CDR3 region has 18 residues. In germline, CDR1 is SSHAT, CDR2 FNYEAQ (reference sequence).

This chain joins TRBV12-5 and TRBJ2-1; D uncertain. The germline V gene has CDR1 LGHNT and CDR2 FRNRAP. The germline V and J ends were trimmed by 6 bases and 8 bases, with 14 bases remaining between them. This CDR3 region has 13 residues. The CDR3 DNA sequence: TGTGCTAGTGGCCCTTCGCTAGTGGATGAGCAGTTCTTC. Amino acids: CASGPSLVDEQFF.

This clone was detected only a few times. The J gene is TRBJ2-7, the V gene TRBV7-3; 7 bases are a match to TRBD1. From germline, CDR1 is SGHTA and CDR2 FQGTGA. J was trimmed by 4 bases and V by 5 bases; bases with no gene match: 11. CDR3 length equals 15 residues. In DNA, the CDR3 is TGTGCCAGCAGCCCGACCGGGACAGAAAGATACGAGCAGTACTTC. It yields the protein CASSPTGTERYEQYF.

The genes are TRBV2 and TRBJ1-3, with 8 bases fitting TRBD1. The junction had 4 bases not matched to a gene; V was cut back by 6 bases and J by 0 bases. Germline CDR1 reads SNHLY; CDR2 reads FYNNEI. There are 15 residues in the CDR3. CDR3 residues: CASSIGQGSGNTIYF. In nucleotides, the CDR3 is TGTGCCAGCAGCATAGGACAGGGCTCTGGAAACACCATATATTTT.

The rearrangement links TRBV7-2 to TRBJ2-7, with D hard to call. The CDR3 contains 13 residues. Deletions cut 0 bases from V and 6 bases from J, with 9 bases between. Germline loops: CDR1 SGHTA, CDR2 FQGNSA. CDR3 nucleotide sequence: TGTGCCAGCAGCTTAGCGCACGGGTCCGAGCAGTACTTC. Its translation is CASSLAHGSEQYF.

The chain recombines TRBV14 with TRBJ2-3; possible D gene TRBD2, 5 bases. The CDR3 runs to 14 residues. Germline V gives CDR1 SGHDN, CDR2 FVKESK. V was shortened by 4 bases and J by 4 bases, with 12 bases between the two germline ends. The CDR3 DNA reads as TGTGCCAGCAGCCCTAGCCACCGCGCAGATACGCAGTATTTT. The encoded protein is CASSPSHRADTQYF.

V and J are TRBV10-3 and TRBJ2-1; TRBD1 agrees at 8 bases. The ends lost 6 bases at V and 1 base at J; junction bases unmatched: 14. This CDR3 is built from 18 residues. CDR1 is ENHRY and CDR2 is SYGVKD in the germline V gene. This CDR3 is CAISRDRPQPPSYNEQFF. The CDR3 region has the DNA TGTGCCATCAGCCGGGACAGGCCCCAACCCCCATCCTACAATGAGCAGTTCTTC.

The V call is TRBV6-5, the J call TRBJ1-6; TRBD1 matches 9 bases. Trimming at V came to 6 bases and at J to 8 bases, leaving 5 bases not matched to a gene. Germline V lookup: CDR1 MNHEY, CDR2 SVGAGI. This CDR3 contains 14 residues. Here the CDR3 reads CASSFRDRDSPLHF. In DNA, the CDR3 is TGTGCCAGCAGCTTCCGGGACAGGGATTCACCCCTCCACTTT.

This clone has more than one count but fewer than ten. The V gene is TRBV7-2, the J gene TRBJ2-3; TRBD1 matches at 9 bases. Trimming cost V 5 bases and J 4 bases; bases outside gene matches: 1. The CDR3 has 13 residues. Germline CDR1 SGHTA, CDR2 FQGNSA. The CDR3 protein is CASSRDRADTQYF. As DNA, the CDR3 is TGTGCCAGCAGCCGGGACAGGGCAGATACGCAGTATTTT.

This rearrangement joins TRBV4-1 to TRBJ2-1, with 7 positions matching TRBD1. This CDR3 region has 16 residues. CDR1 is MGHRA, CDR2 YSYEKL, per germline. V dropped 3 bases and J dropped 0; count of bases not matched to a gene: 5. CDR3 sequence (DNA): TGCGCCAGCAGCCAGAAACAGGGGTACTCCTACAATGAGCAGTTCTTC. Translation gives CASSQKQGYSYNEQFF.

This chain joins TRBV13 and TRBJ2-7, with TRBD1 matching 11 bases. The length of the CDR3 is 15 residues. Trimming took 5 bases from V and 3 from J; bases not matched to a gene: 6. CDR1 and CDR2 (germline): PRHDT, FYEKMQ (reference sequence). The CDR3 nucleotides read TGTGCCAGCAGCCCCAGGACAGGGGGCATCTACGAGCAGTACTTC. Residues: CASSPRTGGIYEQYF.

In this sample, this clone turned up a few times. The V and J genes are TRBV7-8 and TRBJ1-6; no reliable D call. This CDR3 spans 17 amino acids. The germline V gene encodes CDR1 SGHVS and CDR2 FQNEAQ. Trimming stripped 6 bases from V and 9 bases from J, with 24 bases between. CDR3 nucleotides: TGTGCCAGCAGATCACCCTCTCGGGGTACTGACTTTTCACCCCTCCACTTT. Its protein product is CASRSPSRGTDFSPLHF.

The chain links TRBV5-1 to TRBJ2-2, with 11 nucleotides matching TRBD2. This CDR3 is 14 amino acids long. V was clipped by 5 bases and J by 7 bases; unmatched bases: 4. Germline CDR1 SGHRS, CDR2 YFSETQ. The CDR3 sequence is CASRLAGAIGELFF. CDR3 bases: TGCGCCAGCAGACTAGCGGGGGCCATCGGGGAGCTGTTTTTT.

V is TRBV4-3 and J is TRBJ1-2; no firm D call. The CDR3 runs 15 residues. CDR1 and CDR2 from the germline V gene are LGHNA and YSLEER. V lost 0 bases to trimming and J lost 8 bases, with 16 bases between them. CDR3 nucleotide sequence: TGCGCCAGCAGCCAAGAATCTTTCTACCAACTGGGCTACACCTTC. Amino acids: CASSQESFYQLGYTF.

This clone was found a few times. J is TRBJ1-1 and V is TRBV4-3, with D hard to call. V was pared by 0 bases and J by 4 bases, with 12 bases between. The CDR3 contains 15 residues. CDR1 is LGHNA and CDR2 is YSLEER in the germline V gene. For the CDR3, the DNA is TGCGCCAGCAGCCAAGAGGTAGCGGGGAGCACTGAAGCTTTCTTT. Protein sequence: CASSQEVAGSTEAFF.

This chain connects TRBV7-2 to TRBJ1-2, with TRBD1 identical over 7 bases. This CDR3 region has 13 residues. Germline CDR1 SGHTA, CDR2 FQGNSA. With V trimmed by 5 bases and J by 8 bases, 8 bases remained unmatched. Written as DNA, the CDR3 is TGTGCCAGCAGCATCAACAGGGGCGGGGGCTACACCTTC. Its translation is CASSINRGGGYTF. Combining the CDR3 with reference TRBV7-2 and TRBJ1-2 gives the whole variable domain GAGVSQSPSNKVTEKGKDVELRCDPISGHTALYWYRQSLGQGLEFLIYFQGNSAPDKSGLPSDRFSAERTGGSVSTLTIQRTQQEDSAVYLCASSINRGGGYTFGSGTRLTVV.

The table lists this clone with a few counts. V and J are TRBV4-3 and TRBJ2-7; 8 bases match TRBD1. Per the germline V gene, CDR1 is LGHNA and CDR2 is YSLEER. Unmatched junction bases numbered 6, after V lost 0 bases and J lost 2 bases. The CDR3 has 16 amino acids. The CDR3 bases are TGCGCCAGCAGCCAAGACTCGGGACAGGACACCTACGAGCAGTACTTC. Encoded protein: CASSQDSGQDTYEQYF.

The CDR3 loop is CASSRDWAGTEAFF. Here the CDR3 DNA reads TGTGCCAGCAGCCGGGATTGGGCGGGCACTGAAGCTTTCTTT. The chain couples TRBV11-1 to TRBJ1-1; no firm D call. V lost 5 bases and J 4 bases, leaving 14 bases between the germline ends. Germline V CDR1 and CDR2: SGHAT, FQDESV (reference sequence). The CDR3 length is 14 residues.

This chain joins TRBV7-2 and TRBJ1-1; 7 bases line up with TRBD1. Trimming took 0 bases from V and 1 from J; bases not matched to a gene: 8. There are 17 residues in the CDR3. Germline V CDR1 and CDR2: SGHTA, FQGNSA. CDR3 loop: CASSLAMTGQTNTEAFF. CDR3 bases: TGTGCCAGCAGCTTAGCCATGACGGGACAGACGAACACTGAAGCTTTCTTT.

The chain combines TRBV2 with TRBJ2-5; TRBD2 is a possible D gene (5 bases). Germline CDR1 reads SNHLY; CDR2 reads FYNNEI. Trimming removed 7 bases from V and 0 bases from J, with 12 bases in between. The CDR3 runs 14 residues. The CDR3 bases are TGTGCCAGCAACTCGAGGGCGTACCAAGAGACCCAGTACTTC. Encoded protein: CASNSRAYQETQYF.